This T cell receptor (beta chain) was sequenced in a study of T cells in Graves' hyperthyroidism and ophthalmopathy. Points from the study as a whole: Stable hyperthyroidism was separated from ophthalmopathy by a model based on 13 V-J features.

This clonotype appeared many times. Its target is unknown. Amplified regions were TCR beta CDR3 sequences from RNA transcripts. First-round RT-PCR with HTBI primers amplified the TCR CDR3 region. Using its own MiXCR run on the multiplex PCR reads, TCRdb lists one record per CDR3 protein. The table has about 510,000 distinct CDR3 sequences, 11% to 15% seen once. Germline V gives CDR1 SGHAT, CDR2 FQNNGV. V dropped 5 bases and J dropped 8; count of bases not matched to a gene: 12. The CDR3 extends over 15 amino acids. The origin of this receptor is a woman in her thirties or forties with Graves' hyperthyroidism. Sequenced input: blood. This chain connects TRBV11-2 to TRBJ2-1; 7 nucleotides line up with TRBD2. The CDR3 DNA reads as TGTGCCAGCAGCGAACGACCGACTAGCAGCGATGAGCAGTTCTTC. Translating it yields CASSERPTSSDEQFF.